This TCR beta chain was sequenced during a study of Tregs in tolerant kidney transplant recipients. Notes on the study in general: Donor-specific Treg expansion exceeded global Treg expansion in tolerant patients, suggesting antigen drive. Biological reproducibility was not directly addressed in this study.

The CDR3 extends over 14 amino acids. Trimming at V came to 5 bases and at J to 6 bases, leaving 7 bases not matched to a gene. CDR1 MNHNY and CDR2 SVGAGI come from the germline V gene (reference sequence). The nonmyeloablative bone marrow transplants came from related graft donors, with transient mixed chimerism. CD4+CD25+CD127- Tregs, CD4+CD25- non-Tregs, CD4 and CD8 cells were sorted. Remarks on this clone: Antigen specificity is unknown.

Here immunoSEQ multiplex PCR was the method, and the copy in TCRdb shows in-frame clones only, minus some. The sample has about 52,000 clones, around 90% seen once. Sample: CD8+ T cells from blood (PBMCs), taken 24 months after the transplant. The rearrangement links TRBV6-6 to TRBJ1-5, with 7 bases lining up with TRBD1. The TCR originated in a human patient who received a combined kidney and bone marrow transplant. Some T cells may be transferred from the graft donor. The CDR3 sequence is CASSPTGASQPQHF. CDR3 bases: TGTGCCAGCAGTCCCACAGGGGCGAGTCAGCCCCAGCATTTT.